This T cell receptor beta chain was recovered during a study of blood T cell repertoires in COVID-19. The CDR3 spans 13 residues. Trimming stripped 5 bases from V and 4 bases from J, with 11 bases between. Original analysis: Estimated nucleated cell counts came from reference gene primer amplification. TCRdb's copy holds only in-frame clones and misses some; the assay was immunoSEQ multiplex PCR. The V and J calls and clone size come from that table; D and trimming were worked out from the DNA. The sample has 85,000 to 130,000 clones, about 79% seen once. Sequencing used peripheral blood. V is TRBV12-3 or TRBV12-4 and J is TRBJ2-5; maybe TRBD2 (6 bases). The sequence came from a man at least 80 years old with COVID-19, enrolled during active disease. The CDR3 region is CASSAETRETQYF. As DNA, the CDR3 is TGTGCCAGCAGTGCCGAGACTAGAGAGACCCAGTACTTC.